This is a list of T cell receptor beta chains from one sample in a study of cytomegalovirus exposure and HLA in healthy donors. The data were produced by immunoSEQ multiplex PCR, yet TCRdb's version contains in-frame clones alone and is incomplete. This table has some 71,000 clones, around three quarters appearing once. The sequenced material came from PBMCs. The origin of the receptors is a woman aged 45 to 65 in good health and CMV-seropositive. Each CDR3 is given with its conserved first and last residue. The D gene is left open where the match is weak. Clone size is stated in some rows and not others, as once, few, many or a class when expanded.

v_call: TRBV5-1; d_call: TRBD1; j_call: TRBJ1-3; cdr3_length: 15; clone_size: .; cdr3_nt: TGCGCCAGCAGCCCAACAGGGACAGCTGGAAACACCATATATTTT; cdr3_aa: CASSPTGTAGNTIYF
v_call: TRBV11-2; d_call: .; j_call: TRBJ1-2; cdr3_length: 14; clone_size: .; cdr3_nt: TGTGCCAGCAGCTTAGCCTATCGGACAGTTGGCTACACCTTC; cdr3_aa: CASSLAYRTVGYTF
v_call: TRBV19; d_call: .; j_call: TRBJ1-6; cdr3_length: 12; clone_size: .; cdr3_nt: TGTGCCAGTAGTTACGGGAATTCACCCCTCCACTTT; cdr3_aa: CASSYGNSPLHF
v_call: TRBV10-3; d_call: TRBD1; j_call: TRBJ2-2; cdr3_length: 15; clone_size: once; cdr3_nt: TGTGCCATCAATAGACAGGGTTCGAACACCGGGGAGCTGTTTTTT; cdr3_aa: CAINRQGSNTGELFF
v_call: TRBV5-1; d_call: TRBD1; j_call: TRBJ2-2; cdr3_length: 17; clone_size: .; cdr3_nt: TGCGCCAGCAGCTTGGATCCGGACAGGGGTGGCACCGGGGAGCTGTTTTTT; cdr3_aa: CASSLDPDRGGTGELFF
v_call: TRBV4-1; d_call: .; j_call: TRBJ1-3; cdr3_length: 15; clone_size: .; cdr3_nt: TGCGCCAGCAGCCAAGGGGAGAACTCTGGAAACACCATATATTTT; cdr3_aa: CASSQGENSGNTIYF
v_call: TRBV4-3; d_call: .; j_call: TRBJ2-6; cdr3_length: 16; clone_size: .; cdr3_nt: TGCGCCAGCAGCCAAGCCGGGGGCTCTGGGGCCAACGTCCTGACTTTC; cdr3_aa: CASSQAGGSGANVLTF
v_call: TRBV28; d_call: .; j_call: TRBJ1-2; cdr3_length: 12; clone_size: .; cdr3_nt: TGTGCCAGCAGTTTAACAGATTATGGCTACACCTTC; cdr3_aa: CASSLTDYGYTF
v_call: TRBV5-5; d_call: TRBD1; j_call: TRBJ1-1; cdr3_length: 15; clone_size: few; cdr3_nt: TGTGCCAGCAGCTGGGGGGACCAGGGGGACTGGGAAGCTTTCTTT; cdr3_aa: CASSWGDQGDWEAFF
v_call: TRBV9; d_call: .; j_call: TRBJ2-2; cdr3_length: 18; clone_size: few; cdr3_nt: TGTGCCAGCAGCGTAGTCGGAGGTCCGAAGGGTTATACCGGGGAGCTGTTTTTT; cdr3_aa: CASSVVGGPKGYTGELFF
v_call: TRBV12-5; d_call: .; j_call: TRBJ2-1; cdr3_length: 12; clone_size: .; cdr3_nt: TGTGCTAGTGGTCTTAGCGGCAATGAGCAGTTCTTC; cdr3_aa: CASGLSGNEQFF
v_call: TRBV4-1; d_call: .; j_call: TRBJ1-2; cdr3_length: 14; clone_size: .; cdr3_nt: TGCGCCAGCAGTAGGCTTCAGGGGAACTATGGCTACACCTTC; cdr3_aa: CASSRLQGNYGYTF
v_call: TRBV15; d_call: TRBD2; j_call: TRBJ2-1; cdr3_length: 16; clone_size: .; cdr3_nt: TGTGCCACCAGCAGAGCTACTAGCGGGACATACAATGAGCAGTTCTTC; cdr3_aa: CATSRATSGTYNEQFF
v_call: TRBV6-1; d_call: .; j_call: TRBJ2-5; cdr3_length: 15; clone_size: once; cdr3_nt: TGTGCCAGCAGTGACGGAACGGGGGGCGGAGAGACCCAGTACTTC; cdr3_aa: CASSDGTGGGETQYF
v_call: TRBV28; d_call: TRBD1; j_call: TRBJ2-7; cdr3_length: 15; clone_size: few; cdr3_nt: TGTGCCAGCAGTTCAAGACAGGGGAAGCCCTACGAGCAGTACTTC; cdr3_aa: CASSSRQGKPYEQYF
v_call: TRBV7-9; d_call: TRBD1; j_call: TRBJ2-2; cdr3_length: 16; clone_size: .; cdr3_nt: TGTGCCAGCAGGGGGGCCGGGACAGGGTTTCACCGGGGAGCTGTTTTT; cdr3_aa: CASRGAGTGFHRGAVF
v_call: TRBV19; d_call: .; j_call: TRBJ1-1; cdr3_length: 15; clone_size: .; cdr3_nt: TGTGCCAGTAGTCAAATACGGGGTCCTTGGACTGAAGCTTTCTTT; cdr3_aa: CASSQIRGPWTEAFF
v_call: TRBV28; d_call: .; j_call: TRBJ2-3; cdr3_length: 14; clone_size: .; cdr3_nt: TGTGCCAGCAGCGCAGGGATTTACACAGATACGCAGTATTTT; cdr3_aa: CASSAGIYTDTQYF